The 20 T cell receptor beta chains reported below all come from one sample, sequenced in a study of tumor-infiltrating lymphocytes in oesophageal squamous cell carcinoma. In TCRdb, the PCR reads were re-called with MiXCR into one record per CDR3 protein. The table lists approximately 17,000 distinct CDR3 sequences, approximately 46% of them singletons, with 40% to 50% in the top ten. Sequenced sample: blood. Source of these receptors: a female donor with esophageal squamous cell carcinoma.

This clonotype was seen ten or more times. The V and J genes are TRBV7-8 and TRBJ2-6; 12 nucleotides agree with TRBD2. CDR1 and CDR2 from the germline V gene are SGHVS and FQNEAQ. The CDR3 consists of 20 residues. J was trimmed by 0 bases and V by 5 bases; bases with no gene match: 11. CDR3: CASSVGWTSGTRSGANVLTF. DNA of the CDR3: TGTGCCAGCAGCGTAGGATGGACTAGCGGGACCCGCTCTGGGGCCAACGTCCTGACTTTC.

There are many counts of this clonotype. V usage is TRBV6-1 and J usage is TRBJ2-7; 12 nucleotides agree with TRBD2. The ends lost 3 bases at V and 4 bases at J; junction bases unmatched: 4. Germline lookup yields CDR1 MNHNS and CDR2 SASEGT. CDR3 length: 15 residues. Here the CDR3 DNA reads TGTGCCAGCAGTGAGAGGACTAGCGGGGTATACGAGCAGTACTTC. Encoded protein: CASSERTSGVYEQYF.

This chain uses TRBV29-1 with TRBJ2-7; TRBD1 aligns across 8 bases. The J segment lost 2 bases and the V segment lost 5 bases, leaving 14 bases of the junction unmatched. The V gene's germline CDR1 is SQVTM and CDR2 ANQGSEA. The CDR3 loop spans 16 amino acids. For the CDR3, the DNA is TGCAGCGTTTGTCCCGTTAGACAGGGGAGCGCCTACGAGCAGTACTTC. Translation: CSVCPVRQGSAYEQYF.

CDR3 sequence (DNA): TGTGCCAGCAGCCCACAGGGGAACATTCAGTACTTC. It translates to CASSPQGNIQYF. The chain combines TRBV7-4 with TRBJ2-4; 7 positions match TRBD1. Germline CDR1 and CDR2: SGHVT and SQSDAQ. J gave up 7 bases and V 5 bases, and 2 bases lay outside the gene matches. This CDR3 has 12 amino acids.

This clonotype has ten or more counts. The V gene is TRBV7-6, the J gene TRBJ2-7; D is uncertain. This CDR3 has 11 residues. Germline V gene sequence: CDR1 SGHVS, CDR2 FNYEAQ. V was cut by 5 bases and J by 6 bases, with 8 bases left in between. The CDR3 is CASSPGGEQYF. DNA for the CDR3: TGTGCCAGCAGCCCCGGTGGCGAGCAGTACTTC.

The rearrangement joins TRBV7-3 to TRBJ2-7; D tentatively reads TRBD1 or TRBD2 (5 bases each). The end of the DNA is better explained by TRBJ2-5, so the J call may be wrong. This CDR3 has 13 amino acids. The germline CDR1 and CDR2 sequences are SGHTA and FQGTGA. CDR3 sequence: CASSRGVAETQYF. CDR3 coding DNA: TGTGCCAGCAGCCGAGGGGTGGCGGAGACCCAGTACTTC.

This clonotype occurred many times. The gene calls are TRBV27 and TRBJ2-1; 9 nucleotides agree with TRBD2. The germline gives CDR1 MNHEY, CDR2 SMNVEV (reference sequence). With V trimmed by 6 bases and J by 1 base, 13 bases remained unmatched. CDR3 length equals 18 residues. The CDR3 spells CASSGGSGSSRSYNEQFF. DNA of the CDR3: TGTGCCAGCAGCGGGGGTAGCGGGAGCAGCCGGTCCTACAATGAGCAGTTCTTC.

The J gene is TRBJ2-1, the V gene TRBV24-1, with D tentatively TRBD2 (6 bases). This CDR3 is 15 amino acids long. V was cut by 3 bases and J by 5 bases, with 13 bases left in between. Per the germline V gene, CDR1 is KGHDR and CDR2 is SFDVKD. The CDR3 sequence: CATSDAQAGDNEQFF. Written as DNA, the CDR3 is TGTGCCACCAGTGATGCCCAAGCGGGTGACAATGAGCAGTTCTTC.

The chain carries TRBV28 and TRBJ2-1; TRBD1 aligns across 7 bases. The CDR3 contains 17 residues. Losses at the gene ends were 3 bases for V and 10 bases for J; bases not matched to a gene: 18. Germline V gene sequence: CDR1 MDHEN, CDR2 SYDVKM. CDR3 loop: CASSFPTGTATSYEQFF. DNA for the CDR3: TGTGCCAGCAGTTTTCCCACCGGGACAGCTACCTCCTACGAGCAGTTCTTC. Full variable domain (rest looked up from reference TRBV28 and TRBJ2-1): DVKVTQSSRYLVKRTGEKVFLECVQDMDHENMFWYRQDPGLGLRLIYFSYDVKMKEKGDIPEGYSVSREKKERFSLILESASTNQTSMYLCASSFPTGTATSYEQFFGPGTRLTVL.

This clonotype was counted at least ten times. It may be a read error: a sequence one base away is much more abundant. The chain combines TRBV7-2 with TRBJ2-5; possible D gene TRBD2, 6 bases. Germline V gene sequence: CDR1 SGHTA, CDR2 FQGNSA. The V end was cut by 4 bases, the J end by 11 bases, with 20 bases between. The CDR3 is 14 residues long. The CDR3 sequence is CASSSLASYNEQYF. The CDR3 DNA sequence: TGTGCCAGCAGCTCTCTAGCGTCGTACAATGAGCAGTACTTC.

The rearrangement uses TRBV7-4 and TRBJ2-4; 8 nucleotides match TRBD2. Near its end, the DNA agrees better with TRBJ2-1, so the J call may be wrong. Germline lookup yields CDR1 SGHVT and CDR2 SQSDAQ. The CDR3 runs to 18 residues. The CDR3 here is CASRPTSGLRGPYYEQFF. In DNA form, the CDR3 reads TGTGCCAGCAGACCTACTAGCGGCCTACGAGGACCATACTATGAGCAGTTCTTC.

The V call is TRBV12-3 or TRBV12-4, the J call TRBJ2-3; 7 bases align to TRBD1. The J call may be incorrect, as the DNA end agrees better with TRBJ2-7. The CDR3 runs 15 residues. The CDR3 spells CASSLMGQQSYEQYF. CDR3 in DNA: TGTGCCAGCAGTTTGATGGGACAGCAGTCCTACGAGCAGTACTTC.

In DNA form, the CDR3 reads TGTGCCAGCAGCTTAGCGGGAGTACCCTACAATGAGCAGTTCTTC. Translated, it gives CASSLAGVPYNEQFF. The chain links TRBV7-9 to TRBJ2-7, with D perhaps matching TRBD2 (5 bases). Gene TRBJ2-1 matches the end of the DNA better, so the J call may be wrong. The germline CDR1 and CDR2 sequences are SEHNR and FQNEAQ (reference sequence). This CDR3 region has 15 residues.

The CDR3 loop is CASSSGTSGGASEQYF. Here the CDR3 DNA reads TGTGCCAGCAGTTCCGGGACTAGCGGGGGGGCGAGTGAGCAGTACTTC. The chain uses TRBV12-3 or TRBV12-4 and TRBJ2-3, with 16 bases identical to TRBD2. The J call is doubtful: the DNA matches TRBJ2-7 better. The CDR3 is 16 residues long.

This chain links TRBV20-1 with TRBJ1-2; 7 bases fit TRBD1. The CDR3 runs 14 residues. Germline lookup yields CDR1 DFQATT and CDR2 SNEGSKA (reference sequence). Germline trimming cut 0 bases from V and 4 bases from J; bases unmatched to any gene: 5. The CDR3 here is CSAREPGGGYGYTF. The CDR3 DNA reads TGCAGTGCTAGAGAGCCAGGGGGAGGCTATGGCTACACCTTC.

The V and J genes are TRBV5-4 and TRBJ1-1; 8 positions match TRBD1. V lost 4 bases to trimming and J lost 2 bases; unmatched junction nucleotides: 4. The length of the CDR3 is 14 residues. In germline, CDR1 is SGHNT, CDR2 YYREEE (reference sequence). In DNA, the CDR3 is TGTGCCAGCAGCAAGCAGGGGGCCAACACTGAAGCTTTCTTT. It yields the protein CASSKQGANTEAFF.

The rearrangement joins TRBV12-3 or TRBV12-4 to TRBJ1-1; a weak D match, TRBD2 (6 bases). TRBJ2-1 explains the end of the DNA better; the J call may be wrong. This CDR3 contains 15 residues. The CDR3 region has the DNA TGTGCCAGCAGCCTCGGGAGTTCGTCCTACAATGAGCAGTTCTTC. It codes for CASSLGSSSYNEQFF.

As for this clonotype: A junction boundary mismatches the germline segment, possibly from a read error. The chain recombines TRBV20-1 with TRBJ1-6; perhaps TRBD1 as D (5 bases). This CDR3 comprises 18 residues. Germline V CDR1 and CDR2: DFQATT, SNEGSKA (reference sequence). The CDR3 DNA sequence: TGCAGTGCTATCTACCGGGACCGCCTGAGCTCCTATAATTCACCCCTCCACTTC. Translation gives CSAIYRDRLSSYNSPLHF.

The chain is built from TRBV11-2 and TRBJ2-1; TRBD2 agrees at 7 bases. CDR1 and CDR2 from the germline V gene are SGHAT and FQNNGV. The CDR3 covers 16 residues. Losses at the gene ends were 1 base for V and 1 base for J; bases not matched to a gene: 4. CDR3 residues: CASSLVAGVSYNEQFF. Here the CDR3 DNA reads TGTGCCAGCAGCTTAGTTGCGGGAGTTTCCTACAATGAGCAGTTCTTC. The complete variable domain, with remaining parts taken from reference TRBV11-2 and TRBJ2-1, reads EAGVAQSPRYKIIEKRQSVAFWCNPISGHATLYWYQQILGQGPKLLIQFQNNGVVDDSQLPKDRFSAERLKGVDSTLKIQPAKLEDSAVYLCASSLVAGVSYNEQFFGPGTRLTVL.

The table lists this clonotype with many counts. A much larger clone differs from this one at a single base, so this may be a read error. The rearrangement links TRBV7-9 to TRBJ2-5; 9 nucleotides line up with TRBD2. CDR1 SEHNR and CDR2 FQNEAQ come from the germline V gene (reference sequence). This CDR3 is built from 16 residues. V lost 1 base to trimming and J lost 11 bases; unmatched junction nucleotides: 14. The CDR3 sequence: CASSLEVLAGYNEQYF. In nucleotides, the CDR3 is TGTGCCAGCAGCTTAGAAGTCCTAGCGGGGTACAATGAGCAGTACTTC.